Listed below are T cell receptor beta chains from one sample, sequenced in a study of regulatory T cells in long-lasting Graves disease. TCRdb analysed the multiplex PCR reads with MiXCR anew, one entry per CDR3 protein. The sample has approximately 560,000 distinct CDR3 sequences, roughly a sixth seen once. This sample also appeared in a second study, on T cells in Graves' hyperthyroidism and ophthalmopathy.

The starting material was peripheral blood mononuclear cells (PBMCs), obtained at new diagnosis, from a patient treated with antithyroid drugs. These TCRs come from a man younger than 35 with Graves disease. Both conserved end residues are part of each CDR3. The D gene is left open where the match is weak. The listing skips clone size in some rows; elsewhere it reads once, few, many or a size class.

V gene	clone size	J gene	D gene	CDR3 protein	CDR3 DNA
TRBV2	many	TRBJ2-7	TRBD2	CASSYLERERSYEQYF	TGTGCCAGCAGTTATTTGGAGCGGGAGAGATCCTACGAGCAGTACTTC
TRBV13	-	TRBJ1-4	-	CASSLTSDATNEKLFF	TGTGCCAGCAGCCTCACCTCAGATGCAACTAATGAAAAACTGTTTTTT
TRBV20-1	-	TRBJ2-6	-	CSARGGAVSSGANVLTF	TGCAGTGCTAGGGGTGGGGCGGTGAGTTCTGGGGCCAACGTCCTGACTTTC
TRBV9	-	TRBJ2-5	-	CASSPPFSGPYRETQYF	TGTGCCAGCAGCCCCCCGTTCAGCGGGCCCTACCGGGAGACCCAGTACTTC
TRBV2	-	TRBJ2-5	-	CASSDPLATYQETQYF	TGTGCCAGCAGTGATCCCCTAGCGACCTACCAAGAGACCCAGTACTTC
TRBV20-1	few	TRBJ2-1	-	CSAREANYNEQFF	TGCAGTGCTAGAGAGGCCAACTACAATGAGCAGTTCTTC
TRBV19	-	TRBJ1-4	-	CGGDRGGGREKLFF	TGTGGGGGGGATCGTGGCGGTGGTCGAGAAAAACTGTTTTTT
TRBV6-1	many	TRBJ2-5	-	CASSEAGLKTQYF	TGTGCCAGCAGTGAAGCGGGTCTGAAGACCCAGTACTTC
TRBV19	-	TRBJ1-2	-	CASSPRTVRIYGYTF	TGTGCCAGTAGTCCTCGGACAGTCCGAATTTATGGCTACACCTTC
TRBV10-2	few	TRBJ2-7	-	CASSDHQDYSYEQYF	TGCGCCAGCAGTGACCACCAGGATTACTCCTACGAGCAGTACTTC
TRBV18	few	TRBJ2-3	TRBD1	CASSPQGATDTQYF	TGTGCCAGCTCACCGCAGGGGGCAACAGATACGCAGTATTTT